This record looks at one TCR beta chain sequence and its context. The V gene end was trimmed by 4 bases and the J gene end by 1 base; junction bases not matched to a gene: 1. CDR3 length: 14 amino acids. CDR1 is MNHEY and CDR2 is SMNVEV in the germline V gene (reference sequence). Enrollees, roughly 18 to 89 years old, lived in approximately 25 US areas. This entry belongs to a study of blood T cell repertoires in COVID-19. The data were produced by immunoSEQ multiplex PCR, yet TCRdb's version contains in-frame clones alone and is incomplete. The table lists about 330,000 clones, approximately 89% of them singletons, with about 5% in the top ten.

Sample: PBMCs or T cells enriched from blood (not recorded which). The rearrangement links TRBV27 to TRBJ1-1; 9 bases map to TRBD1. This clonotype was sampled from a man between 25 and 39 years old who had recovered from COVID-19. The CDR3 here is CASSWTGANTEAFF. In nucleotides, the CDR3 is TGTGCCAGCAGTTGGACAGGGGCGAACACTGAAGCTTTCTTT.